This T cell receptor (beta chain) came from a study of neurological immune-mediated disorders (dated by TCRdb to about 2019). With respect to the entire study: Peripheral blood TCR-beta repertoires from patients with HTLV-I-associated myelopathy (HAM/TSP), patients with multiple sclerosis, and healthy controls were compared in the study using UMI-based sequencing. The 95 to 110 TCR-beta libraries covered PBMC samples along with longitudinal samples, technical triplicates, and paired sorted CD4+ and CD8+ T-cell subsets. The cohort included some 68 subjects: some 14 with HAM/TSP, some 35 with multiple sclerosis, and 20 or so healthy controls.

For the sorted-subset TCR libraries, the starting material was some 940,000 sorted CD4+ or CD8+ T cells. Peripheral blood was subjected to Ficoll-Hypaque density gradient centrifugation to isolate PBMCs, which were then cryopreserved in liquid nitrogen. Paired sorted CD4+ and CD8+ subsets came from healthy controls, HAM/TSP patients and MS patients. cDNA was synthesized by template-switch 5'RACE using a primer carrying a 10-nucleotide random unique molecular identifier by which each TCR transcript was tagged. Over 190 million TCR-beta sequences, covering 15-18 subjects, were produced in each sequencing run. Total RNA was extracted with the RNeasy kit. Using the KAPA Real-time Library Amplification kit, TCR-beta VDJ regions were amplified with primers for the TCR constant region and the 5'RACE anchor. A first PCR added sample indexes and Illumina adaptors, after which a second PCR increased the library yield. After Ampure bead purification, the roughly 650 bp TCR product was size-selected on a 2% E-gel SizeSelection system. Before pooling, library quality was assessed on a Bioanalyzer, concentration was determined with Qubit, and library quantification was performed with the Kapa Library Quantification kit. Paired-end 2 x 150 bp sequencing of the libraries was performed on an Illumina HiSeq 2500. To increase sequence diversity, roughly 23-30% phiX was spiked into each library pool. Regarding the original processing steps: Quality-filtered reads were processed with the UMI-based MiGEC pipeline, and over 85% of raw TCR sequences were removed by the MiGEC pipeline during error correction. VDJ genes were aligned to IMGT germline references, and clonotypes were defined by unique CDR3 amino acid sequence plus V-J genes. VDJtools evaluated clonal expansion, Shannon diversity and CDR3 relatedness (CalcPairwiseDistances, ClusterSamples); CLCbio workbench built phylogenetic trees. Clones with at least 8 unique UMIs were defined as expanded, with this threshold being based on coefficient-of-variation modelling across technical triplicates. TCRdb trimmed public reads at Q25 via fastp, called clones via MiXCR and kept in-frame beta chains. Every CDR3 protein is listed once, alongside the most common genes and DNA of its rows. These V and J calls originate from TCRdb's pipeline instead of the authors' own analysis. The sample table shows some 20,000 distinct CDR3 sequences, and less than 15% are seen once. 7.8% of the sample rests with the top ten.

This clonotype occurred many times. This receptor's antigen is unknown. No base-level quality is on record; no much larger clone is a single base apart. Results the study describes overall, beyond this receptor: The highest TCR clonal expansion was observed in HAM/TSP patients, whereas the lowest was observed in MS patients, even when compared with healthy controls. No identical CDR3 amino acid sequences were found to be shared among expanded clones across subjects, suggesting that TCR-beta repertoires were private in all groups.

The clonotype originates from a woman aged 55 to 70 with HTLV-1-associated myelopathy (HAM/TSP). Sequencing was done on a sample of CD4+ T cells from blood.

The bases are TGTGCCAGCAGCCGAGGGGGCCTGAACACTGAAGCTTTCTTT. It is translated as CASSRGGLNTEAFF. The receptor chain draws on TRBV11-3 and TRBJ1-1; 7 bases in between match TRBD1. The CDR1 and CDR2 encoded by the germline V gene are SGHNT and YENEEA. CDR3 length: 14 amino acids, cysteine to phenylalanine. CDR3 DNA is the only sequence kept; it has 42 bases, read in frame from the first base. The V end gives up 5 bases and the J end 0 bases, leaving 3 bases in the junction not matched to a gene.